The present entry profiles one T cell receptor (beta chain) with its context. The target antigen is unknown. The entry originates in a study of PD-1 blockade in classical Hodgkin lymphoma. The germline V gene has CDR1 KGHSH and CDR2 LQKENI. V lost 3 bases to trimming and J lost 3 bases, with 6 bases between them. The CDR3 is 13 amino acids. Exposure to brentuximab vedotin varied, and each patient had relapsed following autologous stem cell transplantation. Here immunoSEQ multiplex PCR was the method, and the copy in TCRdb shows in-frame clones only, minus some. The table lists about 11,000 clones, roughly three quarters of them singletons. Study-level results: Any patient who commenced nivolumab under 1 year after ASCT was excluded.

V and J are TRBV18 and TRBJ2-1; D gene unclear. The TCR was taken from a human donor with classical Hodgkin lymphoma. Source: peripheral blood mononuclear cells (PBMCs), taken at baseline. The CDR3 loop reads CASSPGIYNEQFF. DNA of the CDR3: TGTGCCAGCTCACCGGGTATCTACAATGAGCAGTTCTTC.